The clone carrying this TCR beta chain was seen ten or more times. Its target is unknown. It was by quantitative 5'-RACE with molecular barcodes that TCR beta libraries were made. Using its own MiXCR run on the 5' RACE reads, TCRdb lists one record per CDR3 protein. Of 350,000 or so distinct CDR3 sequences listed, less than 10% are singletons. Germline V gene lookup returns CDR1 MDHEN and CDR2 SYDVKM. The CDR3 totals 14 residues. Germline trimming cut 5 bases from V and 6 bases from J; bases unmatched to any gene: 10. The data originate from a study of CD8 T cells in ankylosing spondylitis. General observations from the study: Enrichment of disease-linked clones was reportedly significant in matched ankylosing spondylitis synovial fluid. A motif of eight or nine highly homologous TCR beta variants was seen as apparently characteristic of ankylosing spondylitis blood.

Sequenced sample: blood, either unsorted or a sorted T cell fraction (not recorded which). This receptor was identified in a male donor with ankylosing spondylitis. The chain combines TRBV28 with TRBJ2-7, with 7 bases that match TRBD1. CDR3: CASSLVSGTVEQYF. The CDR3 DNA reads as TGTGCCAGCAGTCTCGTCTCCGGGACAGTCGAGCAGTACTTC. The full variable domain, its missing parts supplied by reference TRBV28 and TRBJ2-7, is DVKVTQSSRYLVKRTGEKVFLECVQDMDHENMFWYRQDPGLGLRLIYFSYDVKMKEKGDIPEGYSVSREKKERFSLILESASTNQTSMYLCASSLVSGTVEQYFGPGTRLTVT.